One sample yielded the 30 T cell receptor beta chains listed below, sequenced in a study of T cells in Graves' hyperthyroidism and ophthalmopathy (dated by TCRdb to the late 2010s). Receptor libraries were prepared by multiplex PCR. TCRdb shows the sequencer as Illumina HiSeq 2000. Amplification of TCR beta CDR3 regions was carried out from RNA transcripts. A first-round RT-PCR of the TCR CDR3 used the HTBI primer set with the Qiagen OneStep RT-PCR kit. Through fastp at Q25 and MiXCR, TCRdb rebuilt clones from the public reads, retaining in-frame beta chains. Each CDR3 protein appears once, grouped with its most common genes and DNA. The sample table shows 110,000 to 150,000 distinct CDR3 sequences, and approximately 20% are seen once. The ten largest make up around two thirds of the sample. Sequences were obtained from blood. The receptors shown here come from a woman in her 50s with Graves' hyperthyroidism that later progressed to Graves' ophthalmopathy.

This clonotype was seen a handful of times. The chain is built from TRBV4-2 and TRBJ2-2; D perhaps matches TRBD2 (5 bases). The V end lost 8 bases, the J end lost 4 bases, and 17 bases lay between the germline ends. This CDR3 has 15 amino acids. Germline V gene sequence: CDR1 LGHNA, CDR2 YNFKEQ. The CDR3 region is CASRLSAEVTGELFF. DNA for the CDR3: TGTGCCAGCCGCCTGTCAGCGGAGGTCACCGGGGAGCTGTTTTTT.

In its sample, this clonotype was seen once. The germline gene is not matched at one end of the junction; a read error may be the cause. As DNA, the CDR3 is TGTGCCATCAGTGAGTCGATAGCGGGAGGCCAAGAGACCCAGTACTTC. Translating it yields CAISESIAGGQETQYF. The chain carries TRBV6-5 and TRBJ2-5; 10 nucleotides align to TRBD2. The germline CDR1 and CDR2 sequences are MNHEY and SVGAGI. This CDR3 is built from 16 residues.

This clonotype came up many times. V usage is TRBV29-1 and J usage is TRBJ2-1, with 11 nucleotides matching TRBD2. V was pared by 6 bases and J by 3 bases, with 4 bases of the junction left unmatched. There are 14 residues in the CDR3. Germline V CDR1 and CDR2: SQVTM, ANQGSEA. CDR3 nucleotide sequence: TGCAGCGTGGGGGGGACTAGCGGCTACAATGAGCAGTTCTTC. Protein sequence: CSVGGTSGYNEQFF.

This clonotype was picked up many times. The V call is TRBV3-1, the J call TRBJ1-1; 7 nucleotides agree with TRBD1. CDR1 and CDR2 from the germline V gene are LGHDT and YNNKEL (reference sequence). V lost 5 bases and J lost 10; bases outside the gene matches: 7. There are 12 residues in the CDR3. CDR3 region: CASSGQVGAAFF. CDR3 in DNA: TGTGCCAGCAGCGGACAGGTAGGAGCAGCTTTCTTT. Based on the CDR3 plus reference TRBV3-1 and TRBJ1-1, the full variable domain is DTAVSQTPKYLVTQMGNDKSIKCEQNLGHDTMYWYKQDSKKFLKIMFSYNNKELIINETVPNRFSPKSPDKAHLNLHINSLELGDSAVYFCASSGQVGAAFFGQGTRLTVV.

V and J are TRBV14 and TRBJ2-1, with D perhaps matching TRBD2 (7 bases). Germline assignment: CDR1 SGHDN and CDR2 FVKESK. This CDR3 comprises 14 residues. The V and J ends lost 6 bases and 4 bases respectively, with 13 bases between them. CDR3 nucleotide sequence: TGTGCCAGCAGTGGCGGGGGCGCTTACAATGAGCAGTTCTTC. This encodes CASSGGGAYNEQFF.

As regards this clonotype: One end of the junction varies from germline; a read error may be responsible. V is TRBV28 and J is TRBJ2-5; D assignment may be TRBD1 or TRBD2 (5 bases each). The CDR3 runs 16 residues. Germline V CDR1 and CDR2: MDHEN, SYDVKM. CDR3 loop: CASSLLDFGAQKTQYF. CDR3 coding DNA: TGTGCCAGCAGTTTATTGGACTTCGGGGCCCAAAAGACCCAGTACTTC.

At least ten counts were recorded for this clonotype. The chain links TRBV5-1 to TRBJ2-2; TRBD2 aligns across 9 bases. The CDR3 runs to 16 residues. V lost 0 bases, J lost 6 bases, and 6 bases stayed unmatched. Per the germline V gene, CDR1 is SGHRS and CDR2 is YFSETQ. The chain's CDR3 is CASSLVPSGISGELFF. In nucleotides, the CDR3 is TGCGCCAGCAGCTTGGTCCCTAGCGGGATCTCCGGGGAGCTGTTTTTT.

In this sample, this clonotype turned up many times. The chain carries TRBV15 and TRBJ2-5; TRBD1 matches at 10 bases. Germline assignment: CDR1 LNHNV and CDR2 YYDKDF (reference sequence). With 3 bases clipped from V and 6 bases from J, the junction kept 7 bases outside the gene matches. The CDR3 contains 15 residues. The CDR3 nucleotides are TGTGCCACCAGCAGGGACCGACAGGGGGCAAAGACCCAGTACTTC. As protein: CATSRDRQGAKTQYF.

This clonotype was seen a single time. It may be a read error: a sequence one base away is much more abundant. CDR3 loop: CVSRGTGGAGTGELFF. Written as DNA, the CDR3 is TGTGTCAGCCGCGGGACAGGGGGCGCCGGCACCGGGGAGCTGTTTTTT. The V and J genes are TRBV28 and TRBJ2-2; 12 positions match TRBD1. CDR1 is MDHEN, CDR2 SYDVKM, per germline. CDR3 length: 16 amino acids.

This clonotype turned up a few times. The rearrangement uses TRBV6-5 and TRBJ1-4, with D unresolved. Trimming left V 0 bases short and J 8 bases short, with 16 bases between. The CDR3 totals 16 residues. Germline V CDR1 and CDR2: MNHEY, SVGAGI. The CDR3 sequence is CASSYSTPVLGEKLFF. DNA of the CDR3: TGTGCCAGCAGTTACTCGACCCCAGTATTGGGAGAAAAACTGTTTTTT.

This clonotype appeared a few times. The chain carries TRBV20-1 and TRBJ2-5, with TRBD2 matching over 7 bases. This CDR3 comprises 16 residues. V was pared by 2 bases and J by 5 bases, with 14 bases of the junction left unmatched. CDR1 is DFQATT and CDR2 is SNEGSKA in the germline V gene (reference sequence). The DNA of the CDR3 is TGCAGTGCTAGATATTGGGAGGGAGAGGGAGTGGAGACCCAGTACTTC. As protein: CSARYWEGEGVETQYF.

This chain connects TRBV12-3 or TRBV12-4 to TRBJ2-3; no firm D call. The CDR3 runs to 12 residues. Trimming removed 2 bases from V and 5 bases from J, with 5 bases in between. CDR3 DNA: TGTGCCAGCAGTTTACGGGTAGATACGCAGTATTTT. Amino acids: CASSLRVDTQYF.

The rearrangement links TRBV12-3 or TRBV12-4 to TRBJ2-1; D is uncertain. Trimming stripped 3 bases from V and 7 bases from J, with 10 bases between. The CDR3 length is 13 residues. The chain's CDR3 is CASSFGPENEQFF. The CDR3 bases are TGTGCCAGCAGTTTTGGCCCGGAAAATGAGCAGTTCTTC.

This clonotype was detected many times. DNA for the CDR3: TGCGCCAGCAGGCCGGGACTAGCTAACACCGGGGAGCTGTTTTTT. This codes for CASRPGLANTGELFF. The V gene is TRBV5-1, the J gene TRBJ2-2, with 9 positions matching TRBD2. V lost 5 bases to trimming and J lost 2 bases; unmatched junction nucleotides: 4. Per germline, CDR1 SGHRS and CDR2 YFSETQ. The CDR3 is made up of 15 amino acids. The full variable domain, rest sourced from reference TRBV5-1 and TRBJ2-2, is KAGVTQTPRYLIKTRGQQVTLSCSPISGHRSVSWYQQTPGQGLQFLFEYFSETQRNKGNFPGRFSGRQFSNSRSEMNVSTLELGDSALYLCASRPGLANTGELFFGEGSRLTVL.

This clonotype was seen many times. The rearrangement links TRBV28 to TRBJ2-4; D is ambiguous. Germline V gene data show CDR1 as MDHEN and CDR2 as SYDVKM. The CDR3 contains 15 residues. Trimming took off 3 bases at V and 7 bases at J, with 16 bases between the two ends. The CDR3 sequence: CASSFSGFEPNIQYF. The CDR3, as DNA: TGTGCCAGCAGTTTTTCTGGGTTCGAGCCGAACATTCAGTACTTC.

The CDR3: CASSFRLGYEQYF. CDR3 in DNA: TGTGCCAGCAGTTTTCGTCTTGGCTACGAGCAGTACTTC. V gene TRBV27 combines with J gene TRBJ2-7; D gene uncertain. This CDR3 contains 13 residues. V was clipped by 3 bases and J by 3 bases, with 9 bases between them. Germline CDR1 MNHEY, CDR2 SMNVEV (reference sequence).

Of note for this clonotype: A junction end diverges from the germline sequence, so it may reflect a read error. The V gene is TRBV13, the J gene TRBJ2-7; the D gene could be TRBD1 or TRBD2 (5 bases each). CDR1 is PRHDT and CDR2 is FYEKMQ in the germline V gene (reference sequence). CDR3 size: 14 residues. The CDR3 nucleotides read TGTGCCAGCAGTGGCAGGGAGAGCTCCCACGAGCAGTACTTC. Translating gives CASSGRESSHEQYF.

The chain recombines TRBV5-1 with TRBJ2-7; 8 bases are shared with TRBD2. Germline trimming cut 0 bases from V and 3 bases from J; bases unmatched to any gene: 2. Germline V gene sequence: CDR1 SGHRS, CDR2 YFSETQ. The CDR3 runs 14 residues. The CDR3 sequence: CASSLEGTSYEQYF. The DNA for the CDR3 is TGCGCCAGCAGCTTGGAGGGGACTAGCTACGAGCAGTACTTC. Using reference TRBV5-1 and TRBJ2-7 for the parts outside the CDR3, the full variable domain is KAGVTQTPRYLIKTRGQQVTLSCSPISGHRSVSWYQQTPGQGLQFLFEYFSETQRNKGNFPGRFSGRQFSNSRSEMNVSTLELGDSALYLCASSLEGTSYEQYFGPGTRLTVT.

The rearrangement joins TRBV28 to TRBJ1-1; 10 nucleotides agree with TRBD1. The CDR3 contains 17 residues. In germline, CDR1 is MDHEN, CDR2 SYDVKM. Trimming cost V 4 bases and J 1 base; bases outside gene matches: 9. Here the CDR3 DNA reads TGTGCCAGCAGTTCCCATTTCGGACAGGGGGGGAACACTGAAGCTTTCTTT. This gives the protein CASSSHFGQGGNTEAFF.

This clonotype was found many times. The chain uses TRBV11-1 and TRBJ2-5, with D hard to call. The CDR3 is made up of 14 amino acids. Trimming removed 8 bases at V and 5 bases at J, with 18 bases between. The germline CDR1 and CDR2 sequences are SGHAT and FQDESV (reference sequence). In nucleotides, the CDR3 is TGTGCCAGCCGAAACCGGGCGCTACGGGAGACCCAGTACTTC. Amino acid sequence: CASRNRALRETQYF.

This clonotype showed up just a few times. The rearrangement uses TRBV27 and TRBJ2-1, with a weak D call TRBD2 (6 bases). The CDR3 loop spans 12 amino acids. The germline V gene encodes CDR1 MNHEY and CDR2 SMNVEV (reference sequence). The V and J ends lost 2 bases and 8 bases respectively, with 7 bases between them. The CDR3 sequence is CASSLAGYEQFF. The CDR3 DNA follows: TGTGCCAGCAGTTTAGCGGGATATGAGCAGTTCTTC.

The CDR3 nucleotides read TGTGCCAGCATCGCAGCGGGGGTAGCATACAATGAGCAGTTCTTC. Amino acid sequence: CASIAAGVAYNEQFF. The V gene is TRBV6-1, the J gene TRBJ2-1; 8 bases are shared with TRBD2. The CDR3 runs 15 residues. Germline V gene lookup returns CDR1 MNHNS and CDR2 SASEGT. V trimming: 7 bases; J trimming: 4 bases; junction bases outside the gene matches: 9.

This clonotype was recorded at least ten times. This chain connects TRBV20-1 to TRBJ2-1; 9 bases align to TRBD2. The V and J ends lost 6 bases and 4 bases, in that order; junction bases with no gene match: 7. CDR3 length: 14 residues. CDR1 DFQATT and CDR2 SNEGSKA come from the germline V gene (reference sequence). The CDR3 sequence: CSAPTSGHYNEQFF. CDR3 in DNA: TGCAGTGCCCCGACTAGCGGACATTACAATGAGCAGTTCTTC.

The V and J genes are TRBV20-1 and TRBJ2-1; perhaps TRBD2 as D (5 bases). Germline CDR1 DFQATT, CDR2 SNEGSKA (reference sequence). This CDR3 is 14 amino acids long. With 1 base removed from V and 1 base from J, the gap between germline ends came to 8 bases. CDR3 coding DNA: TGCAGTGCTAGAGGGCTAGCTTCCTACAATGAGCAGTTCTTC. This gives the protein CSARGLASYNEQFF.

The sample holds a few counts of this clonotype. The genes are TRBV7-3 and TRBJ2-3, with D hard to call. CDR1 and CDR2 from the germline V gene are SGHTA and FQGTGA. The CDR3 has 13 residues. Trimming cost V 3 bases and J 4 bases, with 8 bases left between them. The CDR3 nucleotides read TGTGCCAGCAGCTTCCTTTCGGCAGATACGCAGTATTTT. Amino acid sequence: CASSFLSADTQYF.

This clonotype was recorded many times. J is TRBJ2-5 and V is TRBV12-3 or TRBV12-4; TRBD1 is a possible D gene (6 bases). CDR3 length: 15 amino acids. V was pared by 2 bases and J by 1 base, with 11 bases between. The CDR3 DNA sequence: TGTGCCAGCAGTTTACAGGGGAAGGCCCAAGAGACCCAGTACTTC. This codes for CASSLQGKAQETQYF.

V and J are TRBV27 and TRBJ2-7; D call uncertain. The CDR3 spans 11 residues. Deletions cut 4 bases from V and 4 bases from J, with 5 bases between. Germline CDR1 and CDR2: MNHEY and SMNVEV (reference sequence). The CDR3 DNA reads as TGTGCCAGCAGTTCGGCATACGAGCAGTACTTC. This translates into CASSSAYEQYF.

In nucleotides, the CDR3 is TGCAGTGCTATGACCGGGACAGGGTTTTTCGGTGAAAAACTGTTTTTT. It encodes CSAMTGTGFFGEKLFF. The J gene is TRBJ1-4, the V gene TRBV20-1, with 9 bases identical to TRBD1. V shed 4 bases and J 7 bases; nucleotides not matched to a gene: 13. The CDR3 length is 16 residues. CDR1 DFQATT and CDR2 SNEGSKA come from the germline V gene (reference sequence).

This clonotype came up many times. The chain couples TRBV10-1 to TRBJ2-5, with a weak D call TRBD2 (5 bases). The V end was cut by 6 bases, the J end by 5 bases, with 13 bases between. Germline loops: CDR1 WNHNN, CDR2 SYGVQD (reference sequence). This CDR3 region has 13 residues. For the CDR3, the DNA is TGCGCCAGCAGCCTCGGACTCATGGAGACCCAGTACTTC. Translation gives CASSLGLMETQYF.

This clonotype was seen repeatedly, ten times or more. This chain links TRBV20-1 with TRBJ1-1; D is perhaps TRBD1 (6 bases). V was cut by 5 bases and J by 7 bases, with 14 bases left in between. The CDR3 is 12 amino acids. CDR1 is DFQATT, CDR2 SNEGSKA, per germline (reference sequence). CDR3 DNA sequence: TGCAGTGCTGTCCAAACAGGGTATGAAGCTTTCTTT. Translating it yields CSAVQTGYEAFF.